This T cell receptor beta chain was obtained from a study of OX40 agonist ivuxolimab in advanced cancers. For the study at large: Of the participants, about 40% had some prior anti-PD-1, anti-PD-L1 or anti-CTLA-4 therapy, which was allowed.

General study results and limits: The work left the antigen specificity of expanded peripheral T cells undetermined. At 0.1 to 3.0 mg/kg and by week 6, CD4+ and CD8+ T cells in the blood had expanded clonally. More expanded clones were seen, on average, in CD8+ T cells than in CD4+.

The CDR3 extends over 16 amino acids. V lost 1 base, J lost 4 bases, and 13 bases lay in between. Per germline, CDR1 MGHRA and CDR2 YSYEKL. The assay was immunoSEQ multiplex PCR, and TCRdb's table has in-frame clones only and misses some. The sample consists of approximately 74,000 clones, over 80% of them appearing once. Remarks on this clone: Its antigen is not identified.

The sample in question was CD4+ or CD8+ T cells sorted from blood, obtained in a trial of the OX40 agonist ivuxolimab. The chain links TRBV4-1 to TRBJ1-4, with D possibly being TRBD1 (5 bases). The receptor comes from an adult with an advanced solid tumor such as melanoma, head and neck, liver or kidney cancer. CDR3 coding DNA: TGCGCCAGCAGCCAAGGGGGCCAGCGCTTTAATGAAAAACTGTTTTTT. It codes for CASSQGGQRFNEKLFF.